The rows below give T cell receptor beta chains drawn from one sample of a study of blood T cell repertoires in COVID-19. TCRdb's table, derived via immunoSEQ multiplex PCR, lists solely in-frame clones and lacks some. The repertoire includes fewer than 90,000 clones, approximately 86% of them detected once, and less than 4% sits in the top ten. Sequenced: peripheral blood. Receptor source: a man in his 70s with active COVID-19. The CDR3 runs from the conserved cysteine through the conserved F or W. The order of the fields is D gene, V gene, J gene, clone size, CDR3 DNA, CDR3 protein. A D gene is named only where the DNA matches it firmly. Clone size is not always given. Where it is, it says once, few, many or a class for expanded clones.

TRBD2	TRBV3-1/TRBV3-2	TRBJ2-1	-	TGTGCCAGCAGTCCCACTAGCGGGAGGGCGGGGGAGCAGTTCTTC	CASSPTSGRAGEQFF
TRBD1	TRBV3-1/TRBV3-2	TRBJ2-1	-	TGTGCCAGCAGCCCCCATGGCAGGGGGCTGGGGAATGAGCAGTTCTTC	CASSPHGRGLGNEQFF
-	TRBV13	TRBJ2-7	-	TGTGCCAGCAGCCGCGGGGACTTGATCGCCGAGCAGTACTTC	CASSRGDLIAEQYF
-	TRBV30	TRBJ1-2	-	TGTGCCTGCCCGACTGGATATGGCTACACCTTC	CACPTGYGYTF
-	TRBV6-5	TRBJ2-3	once	TGTGCCAGCAGATCGGGACTTCCCACAGATACGCAGTATTTT	CASRSGLPTDTQYF
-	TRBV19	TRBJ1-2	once	TGTGCCAGTAGGGCAGGGTCGTTCGGCTACACCTTC	CASRAGSFGYTF
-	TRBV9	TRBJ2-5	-	TGTGCCAGCAGCGTAGAAGGGGCTTTGGAGACCCAGTACTTC	CASSVEGALETQYF
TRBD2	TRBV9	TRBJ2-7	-	TGTGCCAGCAGCGTCGGTCCTAGCGGAATCTACGAGCAGTACTTC	CASSVGPSGIYEQYF
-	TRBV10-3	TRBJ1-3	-	TGTGCCACGGAGGGCGCTGGAAACACCATATATTTT	CATEGAGNTIYF
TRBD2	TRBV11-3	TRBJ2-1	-	TGTGCCAGCGCGGCGGGAGGCCCCAGCTCCTACAATGAGCAGTTCTTC	CASAAGGPSSYNEQFF